These T cell receptor beta chains were read from a single sample in a study of CD8+ T cells in alopecia areata. Using immunoSEQ multiplex PCR, the repertoire was profiled, and TCRdb retains in-frame clones only, with some absent. Seen here are 200,000 to 250,000 clones, about 64% observed once, and the top ten hold 4% to 5%. Sequencing used CD4+ T cells sorted from blood, obtained at week 4, from a patient treated with tofacitinib. The source is a human donor with alopecia areata. Each CDR3 is given with its conserved first and last residue. D genes are given only for firm matches. Size tells how often a clone was seen (once, few, many) or the class of an expanded clone, and some rows leave it out.

d_gene,abundance,v_gene,j_gene,CDR3aa,CDR3nt
TRBD1,NA,TRBV5-1,TRBJ1-1,CASSLGQDTTNTEAFF,TGCGCCAGCAGCCTCGGACAGGACACGACGAACACTGAAGCTTTCTTT
TRBD1,NA,TRBV30,TRBJ1-2,CAWSVMAGGSYGYTF,TGTGCCTGGAGTGTGATGGCAGGGGGTAGCTATGGCTACACCTTC
NA,NA,TRBV13,TRBJ1-2,CASSEGQSGYTF,TGTGCCAGCAGCGAGGGGCAGTCTGGCTACACCTTC
TRBD2,NA,TRBV29-1,TRBJ2-5,CSVAAGTTKETQYF,TGCAGCGTTGCGGCCGGGACTACAAAAGAGACCCAGTACTTC
TRBD2,few,TRBV30,TRBJ2-5,CAWSDSGTAGWTQYF,TGTGCCTGGAGTGATTCGGGAACAGCGGGGTGGACCCAGTACTTC
TRBD2,once,TRBV27,TRBJ2-5,CARGSTSGETQYF,TGTGCCAGGGGTTCGACTAGCGGGGAGACCCAGTACTTC
NA,NA,TRBV30,TRBJ1-1,CAWSVLGTVNTEAFF,TGTGCCTGGAGTGTACTCGGGACCGTGAACACTGAAGCTTTCTTT
NA,NA,TRBV4-3,TRBJ1-3,CASSQGSRAQVSGNTIYF,TGCGCCAGCAGCCAAGGTTCCCGAGCCCAGGTCTCTGGAAACACCATATATTTT
TRBD1,NA,TRBV18,TRBJ1-6,CASSPGRQGAQPLHF,TGTGCCAGCTCACCAGGTCGACAGGGGGCACAACCCCTCCACTTT
NA,NA,TRBV7-9,TRBJ1-2,CASSHQDNYGYTF,TGTGCCAGCAGTCACCAGGACAACTATGGCTACACCTTC
TRBD1,NA,TRBV29-1,TRBJ2-2,CSVLRTGDTGELFF,TGCAGCGTTCTCAGGACAGGGGACACCGGGGAGCTGTTTTTT
NA,NA,TRBV4-3,TRBJ2-4,CASSQLLTGNIQYF,TGCGCCAGCAGCCAACTACTGACTGGAAACATTCAGTACTTC
NA,NA,TRBV30,TRBJ2-5,CAWSVGRETQYF,TGTGCCTGGAGTGTAGGCAGAGAGACCCAGTACTTC
NA,NA,TRBV2,TRBJ1-2,CASRRTVDGYTF,TGTGCCAGCAGGCGAACAGTAGATGGCTACACCTTC
NA,NA,TRBV30,TRBJ1-1,CAWIRGTEAFF,TGTGCCTGGATCAGAGGCACTGAAGCTTTCTTT
TRBD1,NA,TRBV7-2,TRBJ2-3,CASSSPRQGADTQYF,TGTGCCAGCAGCTCGCCTCGACAGGGGGCAGATACGCAGTATTTT
TRBD1,NA,TRBV27,TRBJ1-5,CASSSPRDRNQPQHF,TGTGCCAGCAGTTCACCCCGGGACAGGAATCAGCCCCAGCATTTT
TRBD1,NA,TRBV11-2,TRBJ1-1,CASSLAGQLNTEAFF,TGTGCCAGCAGCTTAGCGGGACAGCTGAACACTGAAGCTTTCTTT
NA,NA,TRBV9,TRBJ2-2,CASSVAGNPTGELFF,TGTGCCAGCAGCGTAGCGGGGAATCCTACCGGGGAGCTGTTTTTT
NA,few,TRBV18,TRBJ2-7,CASSPDSLSYEQYF,TGTGCCAGCTCCCCAGACAGCCTCTCCTACGAGCAGTACTTC
NA,NA,TRBV9,TRBJ1-2,CASSVGIVQELEGYTF,TGTGCCAGCAGCGTAGGCATTGTTCAGGAATTGGAGGGCTACACCTTC
NA,NA,TRBV7-6,TRBJ1-3,CASSLERGFGNTIYF,TGTGCCAGCAGCTTAGAGAGGGGTTTTGGAAACACCATATATTTT
NA,few,TRBV9,TRBJ2-7,CASSPRGSRGHEQYF,TGTGCCAGCAGCCCGAGAGGTAGCAGGGGCCACGAGCAGTACTTC
NA,NA,TRBV6-6,TRBJ2-5,CASSSLPYPQETQYF,TGTGCCAGCAGTTCCCTTCCTTATCCTCAAGAGACCCAGTACTTC
NA,few,TRBV7-9,TRBJ2-7,CASSLVMGNAYEQYF,TGTGCCAGCAGCTTAGTGATGGGAAATGCCTACGAGCAGTACTTC
TRBD2,NA,TRBV7-2,TRBJ2-5,CASSPRKTGGRETQYF,TGTGCCAGCAGCCCAAGGAAAACGGGGGGGCGGGAGACCCAGTACTTC
TRBD1,few,TRBV6-5,TRBJ2-7,CASSYSWDRAYEQYF,TGTGCCAGCAGTTACTCATGGGACAGAGCCTACGAGCAGTACTTC
NA,NA,TRBV7-9,TRBJ2-5,CASSPQGDQETQYF,TGTGCCAGCAGCCCACAGGGAGACCAAGAGACCCAGTACTTC
NA,NA,TRBV7-2,TRBJ1-5,CASSSRGGSQPQHF,TGTGCCAGCAGCTCTCGTGGGGGTAGTCAGCCCCAGCATTTT
NA,NA,TRBV10-3,TRBJ1-6,CAISEGLPLHF,TGTGCCATCAGTGAGGGATTGCCCCTCCACTTT
NA,NA,TRBV6-6,TRBJ1-5,CASSRDGDSNQPQHF,TGTGCCAGCAGTCGGGACGGAGATAGCAATCAGCCCCAGCATTTT
NA,NA,TRBV5-6,TRBJ2-3,CASSPELDTDTQYF,TGTGCCAGCAGCCCCGAACTCGACACAGATACGCAGTATTTT
NA,NA,TRBV29-1,TRBJ2-1,CSVEKGSSYNEQFF,TGCAGCGTTGAAAAGGGATCCTCCTACAATGAGCAGTTCTTC
NA,NA,TRBV7-8,TRBJ2-2,CASSLSVNTGELFF,TGTGCCAGCAGCTTGTCCGTGAACACCGGGGAGCTGTTTTTT
TRBD1,NA,TRBV4-2,TRBJ2-3,CASSQGQGGTDTQYF,TGTGCCAGCAGCCAAGGGCAGGGGGGCACAGATACGCAGTATTTT
NA,once,TRBV4-2,TRBJ1-1,CASSHAGTGAEAFF,TGTGCCAGCAGCCATGCCGGGACGGGGGCTGAAGCTTTCTTT
NA,NA,TRBV14,TRBJ1-2,CASSPDRTYGYTF,TGTGCCAGCAGCCCCGACAGGACCTATGGCTACACCTTC
NA,NA,TRBV29-1,TRBJ1-1,CSVDTEAFF,TGCAGCGTTGATACTGAAGCTTTCTTT
NA,NA,TRBV7-9,TRBJ2-7,CASSPGLRASSYEQYF,TGTGCCAGCAGCCCCGGACTTCGGGCAAGCTCCTACGAGCAGTACTTC
NA,few,TRBV23-1,TRBJ1-5,CASSPRAGNQPQHF,TGCGCCAGCAGTCCCAGGGCCGGCAATCAGCCCCAGCATTTT
TRBD2,once,TRBV30,TRBJ2-3,CAWTLGGAPGTQYF,TGTGCCTGGACCCTCGGGGGGGCCCCCGGTACGCAGTATTTT
NA,NA,TRBV7-9,TRBJ1-1,CAHQVWENTEAFF,TGTGCTCACCAGGTTTGGGAAAACACTGAAGCTTTCTTT
TRBD2,NA,TRBV30,TRBJ2-3,CAWSDSRAGASTDTQYF,TGTGCCTGGAGCGATAGCCGAGCGGGGGCCAGCACAGATACGCAGTATTTT
NA,NA,TRBV30,TRBJ1-4,CAWSAGEKLFF,TGTGCCTGGAGCGCCGGGGAAAAACTGTTTTTT
TRBD1,NA,TRBV28,TRBJ1-2,CASRSGTENYGYTF,TGTGCCAGCAGATCCGGGACAGAAAACTATGGCTACACCTTC
NA,NA,TRBV4-2,TRBJ2-1,CASSQGDTYNEQFF,TGTGCCAGCAGCCAAGGGGACACTTACAATGAGCAGTTCTTC
TRBD1,NA,TRBV5-6,TRBJ1-1,CASSLTGGTEAFF,TGTGCCAGCAGCTTGACAGGGGGCACTGAAGCTTTCTTT
NA,NA,TRBV6-5,TRBJ1-1,CASRKNTEAFF,TGTGCCAGCAGGAAGAACACTGAAGCTTTCTTT
TRBD2,few,TRBV7-9,TRBJ2-3,CASSPGTSGRTDTQYF,TGTGCCAGCAGCCCGGGGACTAGCGGGAGGACAGATACGCAGTATTTT
NA,NA,TRBV30,TRBJ2-1,CAWSVGGLEQFF,TGTGCCTGGAGTGTAGGAGGACTTGAGCAGTTCTTC
NA,few,TRBV7-9,TRBJ1-2,CASSLADYGYTF,TGTGCCAGCAGCTTAGCGGACTATGGCTACACCTTC
TRBD1,NA,TRBV25-1,TRBJ1-5,CASSGSGGGQPQHF,TGTGCCAGCAGTGGATCAGGGGGCGGTCAGCCCCAGCATTTT
TRBD1,NA,TRBV7-2,TRBJ2-7,CASSSAGQGTYEQYF,TGTGCCAGCAGCTCCGCGGGACAGGGCACCTACGAGCAGTACTTC
NA,once,TRBV2,TRBJ1-1,CASKGEVNTEAFF,TGTGCCAGCAAAGGTGAGGTGAACACTGAAGCTTTCTTT
TRBD2,NA,TRBV7-9,TRBJ2-7,CASSTGTSQHEQYF,TGTGCCAGCAGCACCGGGACTAGTCAACACGAGCAGTACTTC
TRBD1,NA,TRBV7-3,TRBJ1-1,CASSSKRQGTSFF,TGTGCCAGCAGCTCAAAAAGACAGGGGACCTCTTTCTTT
NA,NA,TRBV19,TRBJ1-6,CASSIDLPPNSPLHF,TGTGCCAGTAGTATAGATCTGCCGCCGAATTCACCCCTCCACTTT
NA,few,TRBV18,TRBJ1-4,CASSPIHSYSEEKLFF,TGTGCCAGCTCACCGATTCATAGCTATTCGGAGGAAAAACTGTTTTTT
NA,few,TRBV6-5,TRBJ1-5,CASSRTDNQPQHF,TGTGCCAGCAGTAGGACAGACAATCAGCCCCAGCATTTT